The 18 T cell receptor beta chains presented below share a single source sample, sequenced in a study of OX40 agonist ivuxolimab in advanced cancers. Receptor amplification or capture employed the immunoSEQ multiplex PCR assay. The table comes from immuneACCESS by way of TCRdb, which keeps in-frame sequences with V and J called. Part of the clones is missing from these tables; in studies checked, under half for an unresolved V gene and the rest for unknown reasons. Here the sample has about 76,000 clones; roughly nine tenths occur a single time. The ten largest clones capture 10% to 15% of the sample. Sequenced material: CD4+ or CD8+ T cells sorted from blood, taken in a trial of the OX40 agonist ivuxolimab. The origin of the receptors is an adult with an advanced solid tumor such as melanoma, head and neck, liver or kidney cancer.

CDR3 residues: CASSPRQGAAGANVLTF. The CDR3 DNA is TGTGCCAGCAGCCCGAGACAGGGGGCGGCCGGGGCCAACGTCCTGACTTTC. The genes are TRBV7-3 and TRBJ2-6, with 10 bases lining up with TRBD1. The CDR3 spans 17 residues. Germline V CDR1 and CDR2: SGHTA, FQGTGA. The V gene end was trimmed by 5 bases and the J gene end by 4 bases; junction bases not matched to a gene: 8.

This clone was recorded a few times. CDR3 in DNA: TGCAGCGTGCAGAGGACAGGGGGAGGCACCGGGGAGCTGTTTTTT. It encodes CSVQRTGGGTGELFF. The chain is built from TRBV29-1 and TRBJ2-2; 10 bases map to TRBD1. With 6 bases clipped from V and 4 bases from J, the junction kept 8 bases outside the gene matches. CDR1 is SQVTM, CDR2 ANQGSEA, per germline. CDR3 length: 15 amino acids.

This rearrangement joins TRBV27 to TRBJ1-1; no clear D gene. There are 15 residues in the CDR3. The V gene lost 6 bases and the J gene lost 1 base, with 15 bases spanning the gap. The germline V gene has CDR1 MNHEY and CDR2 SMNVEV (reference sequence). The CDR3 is CASSPRGSWNTEAFF. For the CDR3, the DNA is TGTGCCAGCAGCCCCCGCGGCAGTTGGAACACTGAAGCTTTCTTT.

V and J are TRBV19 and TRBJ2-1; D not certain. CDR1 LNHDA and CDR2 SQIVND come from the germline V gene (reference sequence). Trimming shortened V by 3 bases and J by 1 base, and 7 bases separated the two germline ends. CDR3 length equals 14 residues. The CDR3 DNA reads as TGTGCCAGTAGTATCCAGAGGTCCTACAATGAGCAGTTCTTC. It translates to CASSIQRSYNEQFF.

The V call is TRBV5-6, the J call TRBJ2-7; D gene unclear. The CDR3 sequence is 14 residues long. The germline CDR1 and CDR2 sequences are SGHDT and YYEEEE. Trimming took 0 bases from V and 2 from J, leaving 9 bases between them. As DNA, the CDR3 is TGTGCCAGCAGCTTGGAAGGGTTTCCCTACGAGCAGTACTTC. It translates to CASSLEGFPYEQYF.

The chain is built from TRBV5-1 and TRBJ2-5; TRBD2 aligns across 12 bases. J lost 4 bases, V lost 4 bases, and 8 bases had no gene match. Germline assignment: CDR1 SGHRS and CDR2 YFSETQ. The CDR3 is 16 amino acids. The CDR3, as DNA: TGCGCCAGCAGCCTCCTACTAGCGGGAGGCGGAGAGACCCAGTACTTC. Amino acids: CASSLLLAGGGETQYF.

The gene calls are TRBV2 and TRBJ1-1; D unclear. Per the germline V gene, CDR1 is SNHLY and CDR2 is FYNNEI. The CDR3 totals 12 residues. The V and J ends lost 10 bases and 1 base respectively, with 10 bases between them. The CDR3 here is CANTVQNTEAFF. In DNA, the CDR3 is TGTGCCAACACAGTACAGAACACTGAAGCTTTCTTT.

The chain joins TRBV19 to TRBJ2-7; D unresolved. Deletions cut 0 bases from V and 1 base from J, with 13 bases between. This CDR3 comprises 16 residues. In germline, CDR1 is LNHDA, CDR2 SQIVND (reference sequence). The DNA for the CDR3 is TGTGCCAGTAGTATAGAGGGCAGTGCTACTTCCTACGAGCAGTACTTC. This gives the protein CASSIEGSATSYEQYF.

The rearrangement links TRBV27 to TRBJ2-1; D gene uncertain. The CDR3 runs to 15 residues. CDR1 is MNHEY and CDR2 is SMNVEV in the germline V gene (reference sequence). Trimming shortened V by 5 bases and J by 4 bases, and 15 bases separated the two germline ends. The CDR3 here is CASSLKERRYNEQFF. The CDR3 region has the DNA TGTGCCAGCAGTCTCAAAGAGAGAAGGTACAATGAGCAGTTCTTC.

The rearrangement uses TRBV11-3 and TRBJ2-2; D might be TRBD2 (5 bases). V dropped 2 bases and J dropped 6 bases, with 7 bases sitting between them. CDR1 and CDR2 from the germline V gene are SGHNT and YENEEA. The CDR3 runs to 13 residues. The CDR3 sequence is CASSLPSPGELFF. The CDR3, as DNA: TGTGCCAGCAGCTTACCTAGCCCCGGGGAGCTGTTTTTT.

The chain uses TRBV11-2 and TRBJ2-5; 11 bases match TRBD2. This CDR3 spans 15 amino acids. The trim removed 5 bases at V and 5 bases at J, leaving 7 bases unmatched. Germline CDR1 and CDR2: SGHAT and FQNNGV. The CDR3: CASSVAGGWSETQYF. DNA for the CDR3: TGTGCCAGCAGCGTAGCGGGGGGGTGGTCCGAGACCCAGTACTTC.

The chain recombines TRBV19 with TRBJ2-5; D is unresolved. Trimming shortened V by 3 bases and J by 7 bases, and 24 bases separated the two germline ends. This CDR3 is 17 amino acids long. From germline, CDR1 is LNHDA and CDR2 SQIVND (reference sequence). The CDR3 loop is CASSILGCRRLTGTQYF. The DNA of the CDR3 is TGTGCCAGTAGTATTCTTGGGTGCCGGCGTCTGACCGGGACCCAGTACTTC.

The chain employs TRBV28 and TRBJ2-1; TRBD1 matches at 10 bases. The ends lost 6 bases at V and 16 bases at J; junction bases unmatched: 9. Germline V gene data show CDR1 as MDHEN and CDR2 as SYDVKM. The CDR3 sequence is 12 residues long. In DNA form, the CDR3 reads TGTGCCAGCAGACGATTGGGGGACAGGGGTTTCTTC. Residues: CASRRLGDRGFF.

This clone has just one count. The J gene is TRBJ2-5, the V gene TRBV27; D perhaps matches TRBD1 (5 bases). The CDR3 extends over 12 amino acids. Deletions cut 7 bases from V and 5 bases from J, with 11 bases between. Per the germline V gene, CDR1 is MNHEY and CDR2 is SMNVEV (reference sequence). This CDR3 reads CASMGPGETQYF. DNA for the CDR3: TGTGCCAGCATGGGGCCCGGGGAGACCCAGTACTTC.

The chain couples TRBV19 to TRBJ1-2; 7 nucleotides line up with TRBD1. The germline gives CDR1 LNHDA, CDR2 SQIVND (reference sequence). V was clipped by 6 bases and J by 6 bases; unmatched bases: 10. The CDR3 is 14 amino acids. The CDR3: CASRDRPANDGYTF. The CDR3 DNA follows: TGTGCCAGTAGGGACAGGCCCGCGAATGATGGCTACACCTTC.

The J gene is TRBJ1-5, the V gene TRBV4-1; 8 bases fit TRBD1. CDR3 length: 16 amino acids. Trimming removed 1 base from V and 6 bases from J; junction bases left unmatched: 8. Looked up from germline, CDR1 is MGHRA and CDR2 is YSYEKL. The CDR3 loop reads CASSQVQGRGLQPQHF. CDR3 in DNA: TGCGCCAGCAGCCAAGTTCAAGGCAGGGGGCTTCAGCCCCAGCATTTT.

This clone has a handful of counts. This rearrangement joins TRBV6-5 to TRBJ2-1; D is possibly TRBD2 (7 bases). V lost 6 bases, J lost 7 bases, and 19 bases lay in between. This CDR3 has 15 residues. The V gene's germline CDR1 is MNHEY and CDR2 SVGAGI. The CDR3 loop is CASRPFMGGGNEQFF. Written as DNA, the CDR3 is TGTGCCAGCAGGCCGTTCATGGGAGGGGGTAATGAGCAGTTCTTC.

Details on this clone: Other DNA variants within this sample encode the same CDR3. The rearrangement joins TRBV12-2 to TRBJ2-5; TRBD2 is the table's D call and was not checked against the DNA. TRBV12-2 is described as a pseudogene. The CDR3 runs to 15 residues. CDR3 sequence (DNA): TGTGCAAGTCGCTTAGGTCGAGCCCCCAAAGAGACCCAGTACTTC. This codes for CASRLGRAPKETQYF.